One TCR beta chain is described in this entry. The CDR3 is made up of 15 amino acids. Looked up from germline, CDR1 is SGHRS and CDR2 is YFSETQ. This record belongs to a study of monozygotic twins with inflammatory bowel disease. TCRdb re-called the 5' RACE reads and shows each CDR3 protein once, DNA omitted. The sample includes roughly 320,000 distinct CDR3 sequences. The sequencing sample was made of blood. V usage is TRBV5-1 and J usage is TRBJ2-7; TCRdb lists TRBD2, though no DNA is available to test this call. The receptor's source is a human donor with ulcerative colitis or Crohn's disease, or a healthy co-twin of an affected twin (not recorded which). Here the CDR3 reads CASSQRLASSYEQYF.